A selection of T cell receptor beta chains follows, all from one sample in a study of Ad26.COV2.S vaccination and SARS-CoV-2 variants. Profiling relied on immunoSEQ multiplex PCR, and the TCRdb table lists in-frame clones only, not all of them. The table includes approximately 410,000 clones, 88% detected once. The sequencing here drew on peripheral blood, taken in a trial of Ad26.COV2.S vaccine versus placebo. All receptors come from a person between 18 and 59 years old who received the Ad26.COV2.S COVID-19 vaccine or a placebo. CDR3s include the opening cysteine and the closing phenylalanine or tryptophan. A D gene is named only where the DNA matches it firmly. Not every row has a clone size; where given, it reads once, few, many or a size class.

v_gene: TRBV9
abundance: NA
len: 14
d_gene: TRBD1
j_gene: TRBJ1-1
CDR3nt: TGTGCCAGCAGCGTAGGGGACAGAATCACTGAAGCTTTCTTT
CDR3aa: CASSVGDRITEAFF

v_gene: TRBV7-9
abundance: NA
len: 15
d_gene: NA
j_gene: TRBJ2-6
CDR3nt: TGTGCCAGCAGCTCAACAAGTACTGGGGCCAACGTCCTGACTTTC
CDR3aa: CASSSTSTGANVLTF

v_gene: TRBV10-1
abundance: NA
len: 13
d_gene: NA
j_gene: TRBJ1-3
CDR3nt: TGCGCCAGTTACCCTTTGTCAGGAAACACCATATATTTT
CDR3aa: CASYPLSGNTIYF

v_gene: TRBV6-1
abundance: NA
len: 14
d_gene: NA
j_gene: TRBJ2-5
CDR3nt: TGTGCCAGCAGTGAAGGGACAGCCCAAGAGACCCAGTACTTC
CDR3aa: CASSEGTAQETQYF

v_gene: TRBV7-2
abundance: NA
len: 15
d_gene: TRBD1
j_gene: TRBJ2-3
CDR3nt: TGTGCCAGCAGCTTACCACAGGGGGGTCCAGATACGCAGTATTTT
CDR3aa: CASSLPQGGPDTQYF

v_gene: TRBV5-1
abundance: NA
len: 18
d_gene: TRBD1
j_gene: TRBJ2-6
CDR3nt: TGCGCCAGCAGGGTCGGACAGGGGCCGGTCTCTGGGGCCAACGTCCTGACTTTC
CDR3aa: CASRVGQGPVSGANVLTF

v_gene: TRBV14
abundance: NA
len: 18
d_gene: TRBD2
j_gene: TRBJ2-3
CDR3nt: TGTGCCAGCAGCCAACCTGTACTAGCGGGGGGGCGTGGAGATACGCAGTATTTT
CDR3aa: CASSQPVLAGGRGDTQYF

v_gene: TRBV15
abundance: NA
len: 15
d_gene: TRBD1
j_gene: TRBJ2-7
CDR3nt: TGTGCCACCAGCAGCGAACAGGGGCCTACCTACGAGCAGTACTTC
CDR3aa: CATSSEQGPTYEQYF

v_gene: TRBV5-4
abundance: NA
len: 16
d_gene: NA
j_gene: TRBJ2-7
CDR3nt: TGTGCCAGCAGCTTTGGAAAGCGGCGATTCTCCTACGAGCAGTACTTC
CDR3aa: CASSFGKRRFSYEQYF

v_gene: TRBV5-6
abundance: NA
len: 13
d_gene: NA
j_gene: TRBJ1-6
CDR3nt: TGTGCCAGCAGCACCCTATCGGGAGGGCCCCTCCACTTT
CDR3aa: CASSTLSGGPLHF

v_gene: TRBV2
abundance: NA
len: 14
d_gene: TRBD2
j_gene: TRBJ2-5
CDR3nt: TGTGCCAGCAGTTTAGCGGGGGGGGATGAGACCCAGTACTTC
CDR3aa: CASSLAGGDETQYF

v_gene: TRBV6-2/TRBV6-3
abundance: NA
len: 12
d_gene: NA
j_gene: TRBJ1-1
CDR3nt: TGTGCCAGCAGTATAGGGAACACTGAAGCTTTCTTT
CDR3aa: CASSIGNTEAFF

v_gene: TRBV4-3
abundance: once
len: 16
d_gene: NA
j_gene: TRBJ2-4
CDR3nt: TGCGCCAGCAGCCAAGAATCGGGGTCGGCCAAAAACATTCAGTACTTC
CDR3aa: CASSQESGSAKNIQYF

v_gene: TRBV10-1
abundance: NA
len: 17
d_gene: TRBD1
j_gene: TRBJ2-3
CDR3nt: TGCGCCAGCAGTGAGTCATTTGGGACAGTAAGCACAGATACGCAGTATTTT
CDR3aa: CASSESFGTVSTDTQYF

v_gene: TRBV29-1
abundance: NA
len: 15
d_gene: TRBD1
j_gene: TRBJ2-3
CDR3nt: TGCAGCGTTGAGGGACAGGGGGCCTCTCATAATACGCAGTATTTT
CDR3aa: CSVEGQGASHNTQYF

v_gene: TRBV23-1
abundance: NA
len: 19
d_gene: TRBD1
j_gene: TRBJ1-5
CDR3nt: TGCGCCAGCAGTCAAATACAAAAGAGAAAGGACAGGTCCAATCAGCCCCAGCATTTT
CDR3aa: CASSQIQKRKDRSNQPQHF

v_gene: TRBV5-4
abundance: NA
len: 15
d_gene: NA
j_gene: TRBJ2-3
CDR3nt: TGTGCCAGCAGCTTTAGACAGGCCCGCACAGATACGCAGTATTTT
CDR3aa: CASSFRQARTDTQYF

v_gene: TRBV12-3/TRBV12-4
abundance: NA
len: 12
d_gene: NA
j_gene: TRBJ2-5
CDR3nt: TGTGCCAGCAGTTTACCTGACGGGACCCAGTACTTC
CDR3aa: CASSLPDGTQYF

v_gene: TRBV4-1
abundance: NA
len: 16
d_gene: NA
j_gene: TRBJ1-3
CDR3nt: TGCGCCAGCAGCCAAGCTTCGGGCTTGGTGGGAAACACCATATATTTT
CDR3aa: CASSQASGLVGNTIYF

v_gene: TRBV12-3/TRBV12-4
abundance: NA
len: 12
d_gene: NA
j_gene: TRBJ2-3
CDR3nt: TGTGCCAGCAGTATTAGGACAGATACGCAGTATTTT
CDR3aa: CASSIRTDTQYF

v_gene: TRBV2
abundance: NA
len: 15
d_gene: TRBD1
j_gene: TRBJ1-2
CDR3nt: TGTGCCAGCGATCGGACAGGGGGCGTGAACTATGGCTACACCTTC
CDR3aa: CASDRTGGVNYGYTF

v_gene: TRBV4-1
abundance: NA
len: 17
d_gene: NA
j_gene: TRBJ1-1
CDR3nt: TGCGCCAGCAGCCAAGGTTCTGGGAACAGGGTGGGCACTGAAGCTTTCTTT
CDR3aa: CASSQGSGNRVGTEAFF

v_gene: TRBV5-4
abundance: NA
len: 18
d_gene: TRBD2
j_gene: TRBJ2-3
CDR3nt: TGTGCCAGCAGCTTGGTACCCCGGACTAGCGGGGGGGCCGATACGCAGTATTTT
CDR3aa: CASSLVPRTSGGADTQYF

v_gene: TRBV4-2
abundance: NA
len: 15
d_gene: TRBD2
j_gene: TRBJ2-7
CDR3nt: TGTGCCAGCAGCCAAGATCACGGGGGGGCCTACGAGCAGTACTTC
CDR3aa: CASSQDHGGAYEQYF

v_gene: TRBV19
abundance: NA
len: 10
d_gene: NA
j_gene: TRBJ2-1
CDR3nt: TGTGCCACCGGCAACAATGAGCAGTTCTTC
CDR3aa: CATGNNEQFF

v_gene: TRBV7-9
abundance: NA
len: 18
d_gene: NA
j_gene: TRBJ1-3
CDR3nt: TGTGCCAGCAGCTCCAGGGAACGGGCGAACTTAAATGGAAACACCATATATTTT
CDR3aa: CASSSRERANLNGNTIYF

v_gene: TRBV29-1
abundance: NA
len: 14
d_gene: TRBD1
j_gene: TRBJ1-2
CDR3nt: TGCAGCGTAGGTAGAGCCGGGACAGGCTATGGCTACACCTTC
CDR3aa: CSVGRAGTGYGYTF

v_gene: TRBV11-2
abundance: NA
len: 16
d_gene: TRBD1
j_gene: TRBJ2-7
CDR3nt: TGTGCCAGCAGTTTTATAACAGGGGGACATTCGTACGAGCAGTACTTC
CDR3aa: CASSFITGGHSYEQYF

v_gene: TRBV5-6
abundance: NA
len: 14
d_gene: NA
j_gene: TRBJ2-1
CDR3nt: TGTGCCAGCAGCTTGGTCGCTAGCGCCCATGAGCAGTTCTTC
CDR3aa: CASSLVASAHEQFF

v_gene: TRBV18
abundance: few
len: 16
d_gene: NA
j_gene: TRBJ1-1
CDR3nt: TGTGCCAGCTCACCACTCCCATCGGGGCAGTACACTGAAGCTTTCTTT
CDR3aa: CASSPLPSGQYTEAFF

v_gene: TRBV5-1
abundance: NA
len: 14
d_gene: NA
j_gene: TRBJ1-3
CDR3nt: TGCGCCAGCAGCCCCGGGTTATCTGGAAACACCATATATTTT
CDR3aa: CASSPGLSGNTIYF

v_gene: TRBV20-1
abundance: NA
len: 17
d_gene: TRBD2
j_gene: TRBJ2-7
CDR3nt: TGCAGTGCTAGTACGGCTAGCGGGGGGATCAGCTCCTACGAGCAGTACTTC
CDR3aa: CSASTASGGISSYEQYF

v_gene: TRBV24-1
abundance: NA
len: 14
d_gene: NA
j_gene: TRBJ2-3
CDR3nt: TGTGCCACCAGTGACCCGGACGGAGCAGATACGCAGTATTTT
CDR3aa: CATSDPDGADTQYF

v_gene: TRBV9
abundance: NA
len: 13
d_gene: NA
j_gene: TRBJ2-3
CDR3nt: TGTGCCAGCTCATTGGGGGCTACAGATACGCAGTATTTT
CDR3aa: CASSLGATDTQYF

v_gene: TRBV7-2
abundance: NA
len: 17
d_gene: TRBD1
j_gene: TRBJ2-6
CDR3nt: TGTGCCAGCAGCTACCGACAGGGGGCGCGAGGGGCCAACGTCCTGACTTTC
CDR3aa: CASSYRQGARGANVLTF

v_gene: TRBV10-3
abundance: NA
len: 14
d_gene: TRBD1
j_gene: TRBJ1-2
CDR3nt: TGTGCCATCAGTCCCAATGACAGGGACTATGGCTACACCTTC
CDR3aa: CAISPNDRDYGYTF

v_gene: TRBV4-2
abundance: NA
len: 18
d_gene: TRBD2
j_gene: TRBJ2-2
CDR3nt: TGTGCCAGCAGCCAAGATCCGGGGACTAGCGGGGTGAGCGGGGAGCTGTTTTTT
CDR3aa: CASSQDPGTSGVSGELFF

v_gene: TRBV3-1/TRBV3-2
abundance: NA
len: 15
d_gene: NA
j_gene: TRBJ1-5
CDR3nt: TGTGCCAGCAGCCTAGGCCCTGAAAGGAATCAGCCCCAGCATTTT
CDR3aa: CASSLGPERNQPQHF

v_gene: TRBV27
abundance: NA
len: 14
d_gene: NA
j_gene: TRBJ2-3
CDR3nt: TGTGCCAGCAGTTTAAGGGTCGGCACAGATACGCAGTATTTT
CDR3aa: CASSLRVGTDTQYF

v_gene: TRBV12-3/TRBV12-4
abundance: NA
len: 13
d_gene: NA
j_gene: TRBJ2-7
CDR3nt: TGTGCCAGCAGTTCGGGATCCCTCTACGAGCAGTACTTC
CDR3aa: CASSSGSLYEQYF

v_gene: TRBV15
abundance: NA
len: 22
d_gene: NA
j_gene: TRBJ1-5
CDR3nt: TGTGCCACCAGCAGAGATCTCCCAAAATTGGGGGCGCAGGGTGAGGGCAATCAGCCCCAGCATTTT
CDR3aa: CATSRDLPKLGAQGEGNQPQHF

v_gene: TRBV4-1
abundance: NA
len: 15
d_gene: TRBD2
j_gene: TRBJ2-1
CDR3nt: TGCGCCAGCAGCCTTAGAGCGGGAGATTACAATGAGCAGTTCTTC
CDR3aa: CASSLRAGDYNEQFF

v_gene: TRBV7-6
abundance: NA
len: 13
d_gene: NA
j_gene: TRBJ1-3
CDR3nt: TGTGCCAGCAGCGGACAGCTAGGAAACACCATATATTTT
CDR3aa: CASSGQLGNTIYF

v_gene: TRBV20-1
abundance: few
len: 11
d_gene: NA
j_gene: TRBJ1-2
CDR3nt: TGCAGTGCTAGCGACGGCTATGGCTACACCTTC
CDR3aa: CSASDGYGYTF

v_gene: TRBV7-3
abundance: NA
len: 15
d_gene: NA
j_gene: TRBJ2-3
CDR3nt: TGTGCCAGCAGCGCGCGGGGATTGGGCACAGATACGCAGTATTTT
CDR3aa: CASSARGLGTDTQYF

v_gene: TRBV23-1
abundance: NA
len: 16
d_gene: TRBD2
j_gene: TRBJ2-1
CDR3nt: TGCGCCAGCAGTCAATCTTGCGGGGGGGCCGGTAATGAGCAGTTCTTC
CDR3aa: CASSQSCGGAGNEQFF

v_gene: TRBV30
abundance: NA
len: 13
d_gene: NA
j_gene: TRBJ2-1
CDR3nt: TGTGCCTGGTCAGGGGGGCCCTACAATGAGCAGTTCTTC
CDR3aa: CAWSGGPYNEQFF

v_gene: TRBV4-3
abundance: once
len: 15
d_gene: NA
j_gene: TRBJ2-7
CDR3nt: TGCGCCAGCAGCCAAGCTCAGGGGTTATCCTACGAGCAGTACTTC
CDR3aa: CASSQAQGLSYEQYF

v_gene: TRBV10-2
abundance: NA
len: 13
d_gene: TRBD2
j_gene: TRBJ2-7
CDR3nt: TGCGCCAGCAGGACTAGCGGGGGGTACGAGCAGTACTTC
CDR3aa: CASRTSGGYEQYF

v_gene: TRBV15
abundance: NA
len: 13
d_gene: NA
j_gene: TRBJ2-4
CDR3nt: TGTGCCACCACCCTGGACTACCAAAACATTCAGTACTTC
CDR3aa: CATTLDYQNIQYF

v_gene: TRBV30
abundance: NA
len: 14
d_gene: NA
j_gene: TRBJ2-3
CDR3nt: TGTGCCCATCAACAGGGAACTAGCACAGATACGCAGTATTTT
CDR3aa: CAHQQGTSTDTQYF

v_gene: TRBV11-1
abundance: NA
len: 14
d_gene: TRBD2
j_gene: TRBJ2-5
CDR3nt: TGTGCCGGCCAAATCTGGGCTCCTAGCGGGACCCAGTACTTC
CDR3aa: CAGQIWAPSGTQYF

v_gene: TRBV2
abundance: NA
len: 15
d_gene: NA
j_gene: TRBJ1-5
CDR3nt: TGTGCCAGCAGTGAAGGGACAGACATCATCTGGCCCCAGCATTTT
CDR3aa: CASSEGTDIIWPQHF

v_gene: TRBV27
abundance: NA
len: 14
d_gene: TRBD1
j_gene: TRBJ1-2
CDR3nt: TGTGCCAGCAGTCGGGACAGCTCACACTATGGCTACACCTTC
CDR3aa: CASSRDSSHYGYTF

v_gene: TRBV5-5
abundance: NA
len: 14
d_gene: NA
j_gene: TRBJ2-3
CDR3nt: TGTGCCAGCAGCTTGGCAGGGTTCACAGATACGCAGTATTTT
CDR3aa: CASSLAGFTDTQYF

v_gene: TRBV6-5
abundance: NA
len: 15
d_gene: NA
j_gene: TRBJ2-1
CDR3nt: TGTGCCAGCAGTTACCGTTCGGCGGGGGCTGGGGAGCAGTTCTTC
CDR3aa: CASSYRSAGAGEQFF

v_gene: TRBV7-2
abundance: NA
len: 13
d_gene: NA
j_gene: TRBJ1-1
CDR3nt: TGTGCCAGCAGCTTGGGGGCCGGCACTGAAGCTTTCTTT
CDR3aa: CASSLGAGTEAFF

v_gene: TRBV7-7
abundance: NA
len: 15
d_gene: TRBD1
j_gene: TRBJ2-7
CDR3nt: TGTGCCAGCAGCTTAGCGCAGGGACAGGCATACGAGCAGTACTTC
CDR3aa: CASSLAQGQAYEQYF

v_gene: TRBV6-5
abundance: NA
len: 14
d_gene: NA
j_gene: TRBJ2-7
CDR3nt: TGTGCCAGCGGGATAACGGACTATTCCTACGAGCAGTACTTC
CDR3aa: CASGITDYSYEQYF

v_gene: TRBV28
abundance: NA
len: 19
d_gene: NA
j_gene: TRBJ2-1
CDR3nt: TGTGCCAGCCCGCCCAGGGGGGCGAGGTCCCGGGGCTCCTACAATGAGCAGTTCTTC
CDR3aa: CASPPRGARSRGSYNEQFF